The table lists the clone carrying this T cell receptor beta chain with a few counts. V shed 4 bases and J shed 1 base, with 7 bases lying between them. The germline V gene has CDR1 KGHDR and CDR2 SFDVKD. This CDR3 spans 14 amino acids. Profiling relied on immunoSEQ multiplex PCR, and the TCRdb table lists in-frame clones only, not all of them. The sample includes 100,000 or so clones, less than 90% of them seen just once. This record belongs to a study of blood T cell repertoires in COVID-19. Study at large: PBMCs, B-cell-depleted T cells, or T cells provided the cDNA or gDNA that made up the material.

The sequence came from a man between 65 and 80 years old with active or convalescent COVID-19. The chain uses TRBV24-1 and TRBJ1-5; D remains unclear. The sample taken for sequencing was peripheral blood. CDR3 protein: CATSDPRSNQPQHF. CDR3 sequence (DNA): TGTGCCACCAGTGACCCCAGAAGCAATCAGCCCCAGCATTTT.